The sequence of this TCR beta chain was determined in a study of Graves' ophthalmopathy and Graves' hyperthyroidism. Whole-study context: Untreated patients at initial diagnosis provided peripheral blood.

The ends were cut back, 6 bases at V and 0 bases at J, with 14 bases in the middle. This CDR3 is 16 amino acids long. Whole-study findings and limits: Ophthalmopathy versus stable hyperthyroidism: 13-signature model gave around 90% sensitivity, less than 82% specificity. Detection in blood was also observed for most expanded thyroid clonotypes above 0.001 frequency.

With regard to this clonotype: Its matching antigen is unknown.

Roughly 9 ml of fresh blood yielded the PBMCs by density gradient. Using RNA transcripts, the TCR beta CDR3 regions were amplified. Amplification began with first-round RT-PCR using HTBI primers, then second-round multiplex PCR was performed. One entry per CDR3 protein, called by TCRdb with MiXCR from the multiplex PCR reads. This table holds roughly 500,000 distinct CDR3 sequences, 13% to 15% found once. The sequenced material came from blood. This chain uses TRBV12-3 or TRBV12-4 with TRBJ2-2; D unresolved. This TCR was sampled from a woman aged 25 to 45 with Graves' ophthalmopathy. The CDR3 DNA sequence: TGTGCCAGCAGCGCGCCTAACGGACCGAACACCGGGGAGCTGTTTTTT. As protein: CASSAPNGPNTGELFF.